The 2 T cell receptor beta chains presented below share a single source sample, sequenced in a study of Graves' ophthalmopathy and Graves' hyperthyroidism. TCR beta CDR3 regions were amplified from RNA transcripts. Second-round multiplex PCR followed a first-round RT-PCR using HTBI primers. TCRdb itself ran the multiplex PCR reads through MiXCR, one entry per CDR3 protein. The sample holds around 1,000,000 distinct CDR3 sequences, roughly 35% seen once. The sample comprised peripheral blood or thyroid tissue (not recorded which). Source of these receptors: an adult man with Graves' hyperthyroidism.

The gene calls are TRBV7-9 and TRBJ1-3; the D gene is possibly TRBD1 (5 bases). V dropped 5 bases and J dropped 5 bases, with 16 bases sitting between them. CDR1 and CDR2 (germline): SEHNR, FQNEAQ (reference sequence). The CDR3 consists of 15 residues. The CDR3 nucleotides are TGTGCCAGCAGCACCGCCTCGGGGGAGAGAAACACCATATATTTT. This translates into CASSTASGERNTIYF. The full variable domain, its missing parts supplied by reference TRBV7-9 and TRBJ1-3, is DTGVSQNPRHKITKRGQNVTFRCDPISEHNRLYWYRQTLGQGPEFLTYFQNEAQLEKSRLLSDRFSAERPKGSFSTLEIQRTEQGDSAMYLCASSTASGERNTIYFGEGSWLTVV.

This clonotype has a count of ten or more. V gene TRBV7-9 combines with J gene TRBJ2-7; 7 bases agree with TRBD1. The CDR3 is 13 amino acids. Germline CDR1 and CDR2: SEHNR and FQNEAQ (reference sequence). V gave up 6 bases and J gave up 3 bases; unmatched junction bases: 5. The CDR3: CASRLRQGYEQYF. The CDR3 DNA is TGTGCCAGCAGGCTGAGACAGGGCTACGAGCAGTACTTC.